The next 27 T cell receptor beta chains were all read from a single sample in a study of CD8 T cells in ankylosing spondylitis. TCRdb re-derived calls from the 5' RACE reads in MiXCR, one entry per CDR3 protein. The sample records around 300,000 distinct CDR3 sequences, around 15% being singletons. The sequenced material came from blood, either unsorted or a sorted T cell fraction (not recorded which). These receptors were taken from a male donor with ankylosing spondylitis or in good health (not recorded which).

The V call is TRBV9, the J call TRBJ2-5; TRBD1 is a possible D gene (5 bases). V lost 3 bases to trimming and J lost 4 bases, with 10 bases between them. This CDR3 has 13 amino acids. CDR1 and CDR2 from the germline V gene are SGDLS and YYNGEE. The CDR3 nucleotides are TGTGCCAGCAGCGCAGGGCTCAGAGAGACCCAGTACTTC. It yields the protein CASSAGLRETQYF. Together with reference TRBV9 and TRBJ2-5, the CDR3 gives the full variable domain: DSGVTQTPKHLITATGQRVTLRCSPRSGDLSVYWYQQSLDQGLQFLIQYYNGEERAKGNILERFSAQQFPDLHSELNLSSLELGDSALYFCASSAGLRETQYFGPGTRLLVL.

The chain combines TRBV7-2 with TRBJ2-1; 7 nucleotides agree with TRBD1. V dropped 5 bases and J dropped 4; count of bases not matched to a gene: 8. Germline assignment: CDR1 SGHTA and CDR2 FQGNSA. The CDR3 extends over 15 amino acids. The DNA of the CDR3 is TGTGCCAGCAGCCGCAGACAGGGTTTTTACAATGAGCAGTTCTTC. As protein: CASSRRQGFYNEQFF.

This clonotype was seen at least ten times. The chain joins TRBV5-1 to TRBJ2-7, with 9 nucleotides matching TRBD1. The V segment lost 5 bases and the J segment 7 bases; nucleotides outside the gene matches: 10. CDR1 and CDR2 from the germline V gene are SGHRS and YFSETQ. This CDR3 contains 14 residues. CDR3 coding DNA: TGCGCCAGCAGTCCGATACAGACAGGGGGAGAGCAGTACTTC. Amino acids: CASSPIQTGGEQYF.

This clonotype was observed a few times. The CDR3 is CASSLWTIASSGANVLTF. The CDR3 bases are TGTGCCAGCAGCCTGTGGACTATAGCTTCTTCTGGGGCCAACGTCCTGACTTTC. The V and J genes are TRBV3-1 and TRBJ2-6; D possibly corresponds to TRBD2 (6 bases). V lost 4 bases and J 1 base, leaving 17 bases between the germline ends. Germline V gene sequence: CDR1 LGHDT, CDR2 YNNKEL (reference sequence). The CDR3 length is 18 residues.

This clonotype was observed a handful of times. The genes are TRBV2 and TRBJ2-3; TRBD1 might be the D (7 bases). Germline V CDR1 and CDR2: SNHLY, FYNNEI. Trimming left V 2 bases short and J 6 bases short, with 18 bases between. The CDR3 totals 16 residues. The chain's CDR3 is CASSETGTAGLDTQYF. CDR3 nucleotide sequence: TGTGCCAGCAGTGAAACCGGGACAGCGGGCTTGGATACGCAGTATTTT. The full variable domain, rest sourced from reference TRBV2 and TRBJ2-3, is EPEVTQTPSHQVTQMGQEVILRCVPISNHLYFYWYRQILGQKVEFLVSFYNNEISEKSEIFDDQFSVERPDGSNFTLKIRSTKLEDSAMYFCASSETGTAGLDTQYFGPGTRLTVL.

The genes are TRBV5-5 and TRBJ1-4; 8 bases agree with TRBD1. CDR1 is SGHKS, CDR2 YYEKEE, per germline (reference sequence). This CDR3 is built from 15 residues. With V trimmed by 3 bases and J by 8 bases, 9 bases remained unmatched. DNA of the CDR3: TGTGCCAGCAGCTCGTTCGACAGGGGACAAGAAAAACTGTTTTTT. Protein: CASSSFDRGQEKLFF.

This clonotype was counted between two and nine times. The chain recombines TRBV12-3 or TRBV12-4 with TRBJ1-2; TRBD1 aligns across 9 bases. The CDR3 length is 14 residues. V lost 6 bases to trimming and J lost 2 bases; unmatched junction nucleotides: 4. The CDR3 coding sequence is TGTGCCAGCAGGGGGACAGGGAGAAACTATGGCTACACCTTC. Amino acid sequence: CASRGTGRNYGYTF.

This chain connects TRBV3-1 to TRBJ2-5; a weak D match, TRBD2 (5 bases). Trimming cost V 4 bases and J 4 bases, with 22 bases left between them. The CDR3 spans 17 residues. CDR1 LGHDT and CDR2 YNNKEL come from the germline V gene (reference sequence). CDR3 DNA sequence: TGTGCCAGCAGCCCCCTAGACCGAGCGGTGAAGATAGAGACCCAGTACTTC. Protein sequence: CASSPLDRAVKIETQYF.

The table lists this clonotype with a few counts. This chain links TRBV4-1 with TRBJ2-7, with a possible D match to TRBD2 (5 bases). CDR1 and CDR2 from the germline V gene are MGHRA and YSYEKL. Trimming removed 1 base from V and 2 bases from J, with 15 bases in between. The CDR3 totals 16 residues. CDR3 protein: CASSQGSGIGTYEQYF. Written as DNA, the CDR3 is TGCGCCAGCAGCCAAGGATCGGGAATAGGCACCTACGAGCAGTACTTC.

This clonotype was observed a handful of times. The V call is TRBV2, the J call TRBJ2-2; D is perhaps TRBD2 (6 bases). Germline loops: CDR1 SNHLY, CDR2 FYNNEI. V lost 7 bases and J 7 bases, leaving 22 bases between the germline ends. CDR3 length: 16 residues. In DNA form, the CDR3 reads TGTGCCAGCACCGGTGACCTAGCGAGGTACAGCGGGGAGCTGTTTTTT. As protein: CASTGDLARYSGELFF. Supplemented by reference TRBV2 and TRBJ2-2, the full variable domain reads EPEVTQTPSHQVTQMGQEVILRCVPISNHLYFYWYRQILGQKVEFLVSFYNNEISEKSEIFDDQFSVERPDGSNFTLKIRSTKLEDSAMYFCASTGDLARYSGELFFGEGSRLTVL.

This clonotype has a handful of counts. V usage is TRBV11-3 and J usage is TRBJ1-6; D remains ambiguous. Per the germline V gene, CDR1 is SGHNT and CDR2 is YENEEA. The CDR3 has 13 residues. V was clipped by 5 bases and J by 7 bases, with 9 bases between them. In DNA, the CDR3 is TGTGCCAGCAGCATCTCTGACAATTCACCCCTCCACTTT. It is translated as CASSISDNSPLHF.

V and J are TRBV5-4 and TRBJ2-5; D possibly corresponds to TRBD2 (6 bases). CDR3 size: 14 residues. Deletions cut 4 bases from V and 4 bases from J, with 14 bases between. The V gene's germline CDR1 is SGHNT and CDR2 YYREEE (reference sequence). The CDR3 sequence: CASSQAGEIETQYF. The CDR3 DNA reads TGTGCCAGCAGCCAAGCGGGCGAAATAGAGACCCAGTACTTC.

The gene calls are TRBV27 and TRBJ2-7; 10 bases line up with TRBD1. Per the germline V gene, CDR1 is MNHEY and CDR2 is SMNVEV (reference sequence). The CDR3 contains 14 residues. The ends lost 7 bases at V and 3 bases at J; junction bases unmatched: 6. The CDR3 reads CASKGTGAYYEQYF. The CDR3 nucleotides are TGTGCCAGCAAAGGGACAGGGGCCTACTACGAGCAGTACTTC.

The chain uses TRBV4-1 and TRBJ2-1, with 12 bases lining up with TRBD1. The germline V gene has CDR1 MGHRA and CDR2 YSYEKL. Unmatched junction bases numbered 11, after V lost 8 bases and J lost 9 bases. The CDR3 contains 15 residues. The CDR3 DNA reads TGCGCCAGCCGGGCCCCGGGACAGGGGGCAATTGAGCAGTTCTTC. Translating it yields CASRAPGQGAIEQFF.

Ten or more counts support this clonotype. The chain couples TRBV12-3 or TRBV12-4 to TRBJ1-5, with a tentative D call TRBD1 (6 bases). V gave up 2 bases and J gave up 1 base, with 6 bases separating them. The length of the CDR3 is 14 residues. CDR3 in DNA: TGTGCCAGCAGTTTACAGGGGAGCAATCAGCCCCAGCATTTT. Residues: CASSLQGSNQPQHF.

This clonotype appeared a few times. The rearrangement joins TRBV5-1 to TRBJ1-3, with 7 bases matching TRBD1. The CDR3 spans 16 residues. V was clipped by 0 bases and J by 4 bases; unmatched bases: 7. In germline, CDR1 is SGHRS, CDR2 YFSETQ. The DNA for the CDR3 is TGCGCCAGCAGCTTGGACCACAGGGGAAGCGGAAACACCATATATTTT. Its protein is CASSLDHRGSGNTIYF.

The rearrangement uses TRBV12-5 and TRBJ2-5; 9 bases map to TRBD2. Germline V gene data show CDR1 as LGHNT and CDR2 as FRNRAP. The CDR3 covers 14 residues. Trimming removed 2 bases from V and 7 bases from J; junction bases left unmatched: 5. CDR3 DNA sequence: TGTGCTAGTGGTTTGAGCGGGAGGCTGGGGACCCAGTACTTC. It is translated as CASGLSGRLGTQYF.

The chain couples TRBV19 to TRBJ1-1; tentatively, D is TRBD1 (5 bases). CDR1 LNHDA and CDR2 SQIVND come from the germline V gene (reference sequence). This CDR3 comprises 12 residues. Trimming cost V 6 bases and J 7 bases, with 12 bases left between them. CDR3 protein: CASRPPGGEAFF. The CDR3 bases are TGTGCCAGTAGGCCCCCGGGGGGTGAAGCTTTCTTT. The full variable domain, completed using reference TRBV19 and TRBJ1-1, is DGGITQSPKYLFRKEGQNVTLSCEQNLNHDAMYWYRQDPGQGLRLIYYSQIVNDFQKGDIAEGYSVSREKKESFPLTVTSAQKNPTAFYLCASRPPGGEAFFGQGTRLTVV.

CDR3 protein: CASRNQGWDSPLHF. The CDR3, as DNA: TGCGCCAGCAGAAATCAGGGGTGGGATTCACCCCTCCACTTT. This chain joins TRBV5-1 and TRBJ1-6; D might be TRBD1 (6 bases). The CDR3 covers 14 residues. The ends were cut back, 5 bases at V and 8 bases at J, with 14 bases in the middle. Germline V CDR1 and CDR2: SGHRS, YFSETQ. Drawing the rest from reference TRBV5-1 and TRBJ1-6, the complete variable domain is KAGVTQTPRYLIKTRGQQVTLSCSPISGHRSVSWYQQTPGQGLQFLFEYFSETQRNKGNFPGRFSGRQFSNSRSEMNVSTLELGDSALYLCASRNQGWDSPLHFGNGTRLTVT.

The chain links TRBV30 to TRBJ2-2; D is ambiguous. Per the germline V gene, CDR1 is GTSNPN and CDR2 is SVGIG (reference sequence). Trimming stripped 0 bases from V and 1 base from J, with 3 bases between. This CDR3 is built from 13 residues. The CDR3 sequence is CAWSVGNTGELFF. The CDR3 DNA reads TGTGCCTGGAGTGTGGGGAACACCGGGGAGCTGTTTTTT.

V gene TRBV18 combines with J gene TRBJ2-1; 9 nucleotides line up with TRBD1. The CDR3 has 15 residues. With 10 bases clipped from V and 9 bases from J, the junction kept 16 bases outside the gene matches. Per germline, CDR1 KGHSH and CDR2 LQKENI. CDR3 in DNA: TGTGCCACCAGGGCGCCCGGGACAGGGAGCTCTGAGCAGTTCTTC. Protein sequence: CATRAPGTGSSEQFF.

This clonotype was seen more than once but under ten times. This chain joins TRBV5-1 and TRBJ1-1; unclear D gene. The germline V gene encodes CDR1 SGHRS and CDR2 YFSETQ. The V gene lost 5 bases and the J gene lost 1 base, with 12 bases spanning the gap. The CDR3 has 14 residues. CDR3 amino acids: CASRAAPPNTEAFF. CDR3 nucleotide sequence: TGCGCCAGCAGGGCCGCACCCCCGAACACTGAAGCTTTCTTT.

A few counts support this clonotype. The chain employs TRBV15 and TRBJ2-5; D is unclear. Germline V gene data show CDR1 as LNHNV and CDR2 as YYDKDF (reference sequence). V lost 1 base and J 7 bases, leaving 13 bases between the germline ends. The CDR3 totals 14 residues. This CDR3 is CATSRVLDLRTQYF. The CDR3 DNA reads TGTGCCACCAGCAGAGTTCTTGACCTTCGGACCCAGTACTTC.

Written as DNA, the CDR3 is TGTGCCAGCAGTTCCCCCCTGGCTAGCGGGGGAGAGACCCAGTACTTC. It encodes CASSSPLASGGETQYF. This chain uses TRBV6-5 with TRBJ2-5; 10 bases map to TRBD2. CDR1 and CDR2 (germline): MNHEY, SVGAGI. The CDR3 length is 16 residues. With 4 bases clipped from V and 4 bases from J, the junction kept 9 bases outside the gene matches.

This clonotype was counted a few times. The CDR3 coding sequence is TGCGCCAGCAGCTTGACGGGGTTTGGAGCCGGGGAGCTGTTTTTT. Translated, it gives CASSLTGFGAGELFF. V and J are TRBV5-1 and TRBJ2-2; possible D gene TRBD2, 5 bases. V was shortened by 1 base and J by 6 bases, with 13 bases between the two germline ends. This CDR3 is 15 amino acids long. Germline CDR1 reads SGHRS; CDR2 reads YFSETQ.

This clonotype has a count of ten or more. V gene TRBV11-2 combines with J gene TRBJ2-7; D call uncertain. The CDR3 covers 15 residues. Germline V gene data show CDR1 as SGHAT and CDR2 as FQNNGV. Trimming left V 1 base short and J 2 bases short, with 12 bases between. For the CDR3, the DNA is TGTGCCAGCAGCTTAGGCGGATTAATGACCTACGAGCAGTACTTC. Translation: CASSLGGLMTYEQYF.

The chain links TRBV29-1 to TRBJ2-3; maybe TRBD2 (5 bases). CDR1 SQVTM and CDR2 ANQGSEA come from the germline V gene. This CDR3 comprises 12 residues. Deletions cut 7 bases from V and 5 bases from J, with 13 bases between. CDR3 DNA: TGCAGCGCCGCCGGGGTCGAAGATACGCAGTATTTT. Translating it yields CSAAGVEDTQYF.